This TCR beta chain is drawn from a study of CD8 T cells in Susac syndrome. RNA, at roughly 0.45 to 1 ug, was reverse transcribed with random hexamers. An immunoSEQ multiplex PCR amplified TCR beta CDR3 over 54 Vbeta and 13 Jbeta. TCRdb fed the immunoSEQ multiplex PCR reads into MiXCR, producing one record per CDR3 protein. The top ten hold 0.09% to 0.15% of the sample, which has roughly 400,000 distinct CDR3 sequences, more than 80% seen once. TCR beta sequencing was performed on blood CD8+ and CD4+ T cells. Germline loops: CDR1 MNHEY, CDR2 SMNVEV (reference sequence). The CDR3 spans 16 residues. Trimming shortened V by 5 bases and J by 3 bases, and 19 bases separated the two germline ends. Study-wide points: The study's TCR sequencing and HLA analysis drew on a certain number of individuals. That number was acknowledged as relatively small.

Concerning this clonotype: The antigen is not known.

The chain uses TRBV27 and TRBJ1-1; D might be TRBD1 (5 bases). Sequences were obtained from CD8+ T cells from PBMCs. This TCR derives from a human donor with multiple sclerosis. The chain's CDR3 is CASSEGMKDDYTEAFF. In nucleotides, the CDR3 is TGTGCCAGCAGTGAGGGGATGAAGGACGATTACACTGAAGCTTTCTTT.